This TCR beta chain was profiled in a study of blood T cells in healthy people across ages (dated by TCRdb to the mid-2010s). About the investigation overall: In model experiments, template switching captured about one uniquely barcoded TCR beta cDNA molecule for every two T cells. The study measured age-related changes in TCR beta repertoire diversity using deep sequencing normalized with unique cDNA molecular identifiers. For two donors (one aged 18 to 30 and one aged 80 or older), the study analyzed two additional independent replicas of 1 million unique cDNA reads from the same blood draw. Four age groups were formed from the donors: young (average about 17 years), middle-aged (less than 40), aged (roughly 56) and long-lived (82). To avoid experimental bias, donors of different ages were randomly spread across the sequencing lanes.

Note on this clonotype: There is no known antigen for this receptor. No qualities accompany the bases; no much larger clone lies one base away.

General study outcomes and caveats: There was a strong correlation between observed TCR beta diversity and the percentage of naive T cells measured by flow cytometry. Observed TCR beta diversity per million T cells fell roughly linearly with age, and a significant reduction was already apparent by age roughly 41. Bulk unsorted PBMC profiling prevented conclusive comparison of naive and antigen-experienced compartments. The long-lived group showed more naive CD4+ T cells, fewer expanded clones and increased TCR diversity than the aged group, suggesting age selection. Estimates of total diversity based on one million sequenced T cells were considered lower bounds and underestimates. The CMV infection status of donors was not known, potentially confounding age-related changes in expanded clonotypes.

Libraries were built with 5' RACE. Sequencer: Illumina HiSeq 2500. A second 7 to 11 cycle PCR used a sample-barcoded 5' primer and a J-beta primer mix. A template-switch 5' adaptor carrying 12 random nucleotides introduced a unique molecular identifier onto each TCR beta cDNA molecule. Each sample yielded at least 3 million CDR3-containing paired-end reads. First-strand cDNA synthesis was performed from all RNA using the Mint cDNA synthesis kit, with priming by a TRBC-specific oligonucleotide. All cDNA was treated with uracil-DNA glycosylase and then went through a first 18-cycle PCR with the universal primers M1SS and BC2_uni_R. The study's processing was this. Normalization of each sample was performed by random selection of 1 million high-quality reads, each carrying a distinct molecular identifier. Instead of being binned into consensus sequences, reads with shared molecular identifiers were discarded. CDR3 identification, clonotype clustering and error correction used MiTCR with a Q25 quality threshold and the strictest error-elimination algorithm. A nonparametric unseen species model with Euler transformation was used to estimate a lower bound on total TCR beta diversity. TCRdb cleaned the public reads at Q25 with fastp, built clones with MiXCR and kept in-frame beta chains. Every distinct CDR3 protein forms one entry, paired with its most common genes and DNA. TCRdb, not the authors, supplied the V and J calls. The sample data list 700,000 or so distinct CDR3 sequences, and 22% of these were observed just once. The top ten hold roughly a fifth of the sample.

The roughly 38 donors, aged 6 to 90 years, were systemically healthy Caucasian individuals from Russia. Ten milliliters of peripheral blood were collected from each donor into EDTA-treated Vacutainer tubes. PBMCs were isolated by Ficoll-Paque density-gradient centrifugation, with at least 6 million obtained per sample. Total RNA, at least 5 micrograms per sample, was extracted from PBMCs with Trizol reagent. The percentages of naive CD45RAhigh/CD27high T cells were determined by flow cytometry on a PBMC aliquot from every donor. This TCR derives from a man in his sixties or seventies in good health. Source material: blood.

The CDR3 corresponds to CSARDPGKTEAFF. The sequenced DNA: TGCAGTGCTAGAGATCCTGGGAAGACTGAAGCTTTCTTT. The rearranged segments are TRBV20-1 and TRBJ1-1; confidence is insufficient to name the D gene. Reading the germline V gene (reference sequence) gives CDR1 DFQATT and CDR2 SNEGSKA. V gives up 0 bases and J gives up 5 bases, and the segment between their germline ends measures 10 bases. The CDR3, cysteine through phenylalanine, is 13 amino acids long. Just CDR3 DNA is preserved here, 39 bases in frame from base 1.